This T cell receptor (beta chain) was found in a study of beta chain features in type 1 diabetes. Notes on the study in general: PCR might favor shorter templates, equally in patients and controls. Moderate yet significant TCRB CDR3 shortening was seen in Type 1 diabetes patients in all four CD4+ subsets.

Germline CDR1 and CDR2: SGHTA and FQGNSA. This CDR3 is 19 amino acids long. V shed 0 bases, J shed 0 bases, and the junction held 8 bases outside the gene matches. As every portion of the isolated RNA was reverse transcribed, the sequencing read expressed TCRB transcripts. Sequencing was performed with immunoSEQ multiplex PCR; in TCRdb, only in-frame clones are kept and a portion is missing. Of some 290,000 clones in the sample, around 24% were seen once. There are a few counts of this clone. What it binds is not known. The TCR was taken from a woman aged 25-40 years with type 1 diabetes. The sample comprised naive CD4+ T cells from blood. V gene TRBV7-2 combines with J gene TRBJ2-1, with 10 bases aligning to TRBD2. DNA for the CDR3: TGTGCCAGCAGCTTAGCAAGGACTAGCGGAGGAAGCTCCTACAATGAGCAGTTCTTC. This translates into CASSLARTSGGSSYNEQFF. The variable domain in full, completed from reference TRBV7-2 and TRBJ2-1, reads GAGVSQSPSNKVTEKGKDVELRCDPISGHTALYWYRQSLGQGLEFLIYFQGNSAPDKSGLPSDRFSAERTGGSVSTLTIQRTQQEDSAVYLCASSLARTSGGSSYNEQFFGPGTRLTVL.